The source of this T cell receptor (beta chain) is a study of T cell responses to AZD1222 COVID-19 vaccine (TCRdb year 2021). Background on the whole study: AZD1222 recipients whose second dose came at about 4 weeks and those whose second dose came at about 12 weeks were combined into one group, since spike-specific TCR depth and breadth did not differ between the two schedules. Trial participants were enrolled by age into 18-55, 56-69 and 70-plus year subgroups, with around 150, 28 and 57 TCR-sequenced participants respectively. A total of just over 230 trial participants underwent TCR sequencing, of whom nearly 210 had received two doses of AZD1222 and around 25 had received two doses of the MenACWY control vaccine. Paper-wide results and their limitations: Nearly half of unique spike-specific TCRs reportedly recognized epitopes outside regions mutated in the B.1.351 and B.1.1.7 variants. Participants were mostly white British, with more females than males. The authors suggested clonal diversity may have been underestimated. The whole spike protein was spanned by vaccine-associated CD4 TCRs, and dominant responses were seen in regions 160-218 and 743-854. A significant rise in spike-specific TCR breadth and depth was observed after two AZD1222 doses relative to day 0 and relative to MenACWY recipients. Only 5 to 7 AZD1222 recipients were SARS-CoV-2 seropositive at baseline, limiting conclusions about previously exposed vaccinees. No day 14 peak-response samples were available, so repertoires were characterized only after the peak T cell response. The 56-69-year group was small, and its depth increase did not reach significance, likely because of low power.

V sheds 9 bases and J sheds 2 bases, leaving 8 bases between their ends. CDR1 and CDR2 (LNHDA, SQIVND) derive from the germline V gene (reference sequence). Inclusive of the bounding cysteine and phenylalanine, the CDR3 is 12 residues long. CDR3 DNA is the only sequence kept; it has 36 bases, read in frame from the first base. Sample time point, as interpreted from the label and publication: baseline before first vaccination. Vaccinee samples came from UK trials COV001 and COV002, including a single-blind randomized controlled phase 2/3 trial of AZD1222 (ChAdOx1 nCoV-19) in healthy adults. For TCRbeta chain sequencing, PBMC samples from trial participants were taken at day 0 and at day 28 after the second dose. Note on this clone: The clone's antigen remains unknown. No qualities accompany the bases; no much larger clone lies one base away.

The CDR3 regions of human TCRbeta chains were analyzed by immunosequencing. In the paper's pipeline: Repertoire TCRs were checked for matches against a reference library of SARS-CoV-2-specific TCRs that had been generated using the MIRA antigen-specificity platform. Breadth was defined as the fraction of unique TCRs that were SARS-CoV-2-associated. Depth was defined as the fraction of total T cells that were SARS-CoV-2-associated. Each spike-specific TCR was assigned to its reactive spike region and to a CD4 or CD8 class using the MIRA data. Log10-transformed breadth and depth values were compared by one-way ANOVA with Sidak's multiple comparisons tests. What TCRdb holds here is the immuneACCESS table cut down to in-frame rearrangements. Part of the clones is not present; checked against another copy, under half of the missing clones reflect an unresolved V gene, and the others are unexplained. V, J and clone size derive from that table, while D and trimming were established from the DNA sequence. For this sample the table gives around 94,000 clones, of which about 88% were detected only once. The ten biggest clones cover more than 10% of the sample.

The specimen comprised peripheral blood, sampled on day 0 of AZD1222 vaccination. Recombination linked TRBV19 to TRBJ1-5; TRBD1 is a possible D gene, resting on 6 matching bases. This clonotype was sampled from an adult in good health. The nucleotide sequence is TGTGCCAGCGAGGGGGGCAATCAGCCCCAGCATTTT. The encoded protein is CASEGGNQPQHF.